This T cell receptor (beta chain) was recovered during a study of shared clonotypes between healthy human individuals. Donors comprised healthy HIV-negative adults lacking recent acute infections or vaccinations. The study drew all its donors from Caucasian adults living in Nashville, Tennessee. Splitting the CD4+ cells yielded a CD45RA+ naive subset and a CD45RA-negative memory subset. CDR3 size: 14 residues. With 3 bases removed from V and 0 bases from J, the gap between germline ends came to 6 bases. Looked up from germline, CDR1 is MDHEN and CDR2 is SYDVKM. This clone was counted a single time. Libraries were prepared by immunoSEQ multiplex PCR; TCRdb keeps only in-frame clonotypes and omits some of them. The table includes about 730,000 clones, 55% to 75% detected once.

The sample consisted of memory CD4+ T cells sorted from blood. Subset defined: CD45RA-negative fraction. The TCR sequence derives from a woman in her twenties or thirties in good health. This chain connects TRBV28 to TRBJ1-3; no reliable D call. CDR3 sequence: CASSFVNSGNTIYF. CDR3 in DNA: TGTGCCAGCAGTTTTGTAAACTCTGGAAACACCATATATTTT.